This T cell receptor (beta chain) is from a study of T cell responses to AZD1222 COVID-19 vaccine. The germline V and J ends were trimmed by 6 bases and 8 bases, with 17 bases remaining between them. Looked up from germline, CDR1 is SGHNT and CDR2 is YYREEE (reference sequence). The CDR3 contains 13 residues. Measured with immunoSEQ multiplex PCR; TCRdb has only the in-frame clones, and not every one. The sample consists of about 93,000 clones, roughly nine tenths of them appearing once. For this clone: Its antigen is not identified.

Study-wide points: Close to half of spike-specific TCRs reportedly recognize unmutated variant regions.

The rearrangement joins TRBV5-4 to TRBJ1-2; D is unresolved. Here the sequenced sample was peripheral blood, taken on day 0 of MenACWY control vaccination. The receptor was derived from an adult in good health. The CDR3 DNA reads TGTGCCAGCACCCCAGAGGGCTTTAGCGGCTACACCTTC. As protein: CASTPEGFSGYTF.